The text below deals with one T cell receptor (beta chain). The antigen remains unidentified. These data originate in a study of human versus mouse CDR3 diversity and MHC coevolution. Sorting isolated naive CD4 T cells lacking CD45RO and expressing CD62L. Using immunoSEQ multiplex PCR, the repertoire was profiled, and TCRdb retains in-frame clones only, with some absent. The repertoire includes about 73,000 clones, around 90% of them detected once, and around 0.15% sits in the top ten. Notes on the study in general: Among all groups, most of the three human donors showed least clonal inequality. Some 1.5 million TCR beta clonotypes were estimated for humans, the largest repertoire. Roughly six MHC II alleles selected the human T cells.

This CDR3 has 13 amino acids. Germline V gene lookup returns CDR1 WNHNN and CDR2 SYGVQD (reference sequence). Between the trimmed V and J ends, which lost 1 base and 2 bases, there was a span of 5 bases. This chain links TRBV10-1 with TRBJ1-2, with unresolved D. The clonotype comes from a person aged 30 to 69 in good health. The material sequenced was naive CD4+ T cells from blood. Subset given: CD45RO-negative CD62L-positive naive CD4 T cells. The chain's CDR3 is CASSEYRNYGYTF. The CDR3 region has the DNA TGCGCCAGCAGTGAGTACAGAAACTATGGCTACACCTTC.